The 10 T cell receptor beta chains below come from one sample, sequenced in a study of T cells in narcolepsy listed by TCRdb under 2018. To prepare the library, the immunoSEQ multiplex PCR assay was applied. The immuneACCESS repertoire file appears here via TCRdb, limited to in-frame rearrangements. These files lack a portion of the clones; in checked studies, under half of the deficit traces to unresolved V genes, and the cause of the others is not known. Within this sample are 8,000 to 8,500 clones, with more than 55% of them counted one time only. The ten top clones hold 20% to 25% of the sample. The sequenced material came from CD45RA- memory CD8+ T cells from PBMCs. This specimen's cell subset or site label, per the study, means: memory T cells sorted ex vivo from peripheral blood. The receptors derive from a human donor with narcolepsy.

CDR3 residues: CASSQETGSSYEQYF. The CDR3 nucleotides read TGCGCCAGCAGCCAGGAGACAGGCAGTTCCTACGAGCAGTACTTC. V gene TRBV4-3 combines with J gene TRBJ2-7, with D possibly matching TRBD1 (6 bases). Trimming stripped 3 bases from V and 1 base from J, with 13 bases between. In germline, CDR1 is LGHNA, CDR2 YSLEER. This CDR3 has 15 amino acids.

The chain has TRBV30 and TRBJ1-1; D is possibly TRBD1 (5 bases). Germline V gene lookup returns CDR1 GTSNPN and CDR2 SVGIG (reference sequence). The CDR3 spans 12 residues. The ends were cut back, 4 bases at V and 5 bases at J, with 11 bases in the middle. The CDR3 region is CAWTPGRTEAFF. In DNA, the CDR3 is TGTGCCTGGACGCCAGGGCGGACTGAAGCTTTCTTT.

The rearrangement joins TRBV7-9 to TRBJ2-7, with 13 bases identical to TRBD2. Germline values: CDR1 SEHNR, CDR2 FQNEAQ (reference sequence). The CDR3 length is 15 residues. V was clipped by 4 bases and J by 6 bases; unmatched bases: 6. The CDR3, as DNA: TGTGCCAGCAGCTCTCCCGGGACTAGCGGGGCCGAGCAGTACTTC. It translates to CASSSPGTSGAEQYF.

The chain joins TRBV4-2 to TRBJ2-5; the match to TRBD1 covers 7 bases. The J call may be mistaken, given a closer DNA end match to TRBJ2-7. Germline V lookup: CDR1 LGHNA, CDR2 YNFKEQ. CDR3 length: 15 residues. The CDR3 region is CASSQDWDSSYEQYF. CDR3 DNA: TGTGCCAGCAGCCAAGATTGGGACAGTTCCTACGAGCAGTACTTC.

This chain joins TRBV4-1 and TRBJ2-3; TRBD1 might be the D (5 bases). The V gene's germline CDR1 is MGHRA and CDR2 YSYEKL. V lost 6 bases and J 3 bases, leaving 16 bases between the germline ends. This CDR3 contains 15 residues. CDR3 sequence (DNA): TGCGCCAGCAGTCGCGAAGGGGTCGGTACAGATACGCAGTATTTT. Its translation: CASSREGVGTDTQYF.

This chain uses TRBV4-2 with TRBJ2-2; D might be TRBD1 (6 bases). Germline CDR1 LGHNA, CDR2 YNFKEQ. V was cut by 0 bases and J by 4 bases, with 9 bases left in between. This CDR3 comprises 15 residues. The DNA of the CDR3 is TGTGCCAGCAGCCAAGATTTGGGGGCCACCGGGGAGCTGTTTTTT. Its translation is CASSQDLGATGELFF.

The sample holds a few counts of this clone. This rearrangement joins TRBV19 to TRBJ2-1, with a tentative D call TRBD2 (6 bases). The CDR3 spans 15 residues. V shed 3 bases and J shed 5 bases, with 14 bases lying between them. The V gene's germline CDR1 is LNHDA and CDR2 SQIVND (reference sequence). CDR3 in DNA: TGTGCCAGTAGTATTTTGGGGGGTAGCGACAATGAGCAGTTCTTC. It encodes CASSILGGSDNEQFF.

The genes are TRBV6-1 and TRBJ1-5; D uncertain. The CDR3 extends over 14 amino acids. Trimming cost V 1 base and J 3 bases, with 7 bases left between them. Per germline, CDR1 MNHNS and CDR2 SASEGT. The CDR3 reads CASSEGQANQPQHF. The CDR3 DNA reads TGTGCCAGCAGTGAAGGGCAGGCCAATCAGCCCCAGCATTTT.

The DNA for the CDR3 is TGTGCCAGCACCGAAGAGCATGTAGCAAAGACCCAGTACTTC. Residues: CASTEEHVAKTQYF. The chain is built from TRBV6-5 and TRBJ2-5; D gene ambiguous. Trimming removed 7 bases from V and 6 bases from J, with 18 bases in between. Germline-derived CDR1 and CDR2 are MNHEY and SVGAGI. The CDR3 sequence is 14 residues long.

In its sample, this clone ranks as medium-sized. The chain couples TRBV18 to TRBJ2-5, with 9 bases fitting TRBD2. Germline lookup yields CDR1 KGHSH and CDR2 LQKENI. The junction had 11 bases not matched to a gene; V was cut back by 4 bases and J by 5 bases. The CDR3 has 16 amino acids. This CDR3 reads CASSREAVAGEETQYF. The CDR3 DNA reads TGTGCCAGCTCACGGGAGGCAGTAGCGGGGGAGGAGACCCAGTACTTC.